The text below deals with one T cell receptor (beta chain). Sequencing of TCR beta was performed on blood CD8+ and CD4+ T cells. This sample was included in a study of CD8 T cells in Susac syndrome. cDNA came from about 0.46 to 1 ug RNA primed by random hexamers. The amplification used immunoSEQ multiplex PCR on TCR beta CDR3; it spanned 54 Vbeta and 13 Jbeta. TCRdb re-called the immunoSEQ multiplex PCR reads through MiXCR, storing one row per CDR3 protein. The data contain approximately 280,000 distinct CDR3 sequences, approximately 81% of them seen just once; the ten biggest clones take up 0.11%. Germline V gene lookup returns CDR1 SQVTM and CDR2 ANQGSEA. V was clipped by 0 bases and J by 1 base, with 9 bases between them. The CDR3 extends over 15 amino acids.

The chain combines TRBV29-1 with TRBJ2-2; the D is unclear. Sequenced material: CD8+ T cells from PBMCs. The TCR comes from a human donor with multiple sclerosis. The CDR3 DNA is TGCAGCGTTGAAGATCTTCCAGGGAACACCGGGGAGCTGTTTTTT. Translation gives CSVEDLPGNTGELFF.